This TCR beta chain originates from a study of T-cell reconstitution after alpha-beta-depleted transplantation in children. Study results and caveats: Diversity and T-cell counts at one year after transplant derived mostly from new T cells. Reportedly, roughly two months post-transplant, alpha-beta T cells arose from several hundred expanded graft clones.

CDR3 length: 20 residues. Germline CDR1 and CDR2: SGHRS and YFSETQ. The V segment lost 0 bases and the J segment 4 bases; nucleotides outside the gene matches: 18. This clonotype was recorded a few times. Its cognate antigen is unknown. Unique molecular identifiers were used to barcode this TCRbeta library. In TCRdb, the PCR reads were re-called with MiXCR into one record per CDR3 protein. The table lists approximately 630,000 distinct CDR3 sequences, about 12% of them singletons. This TCR was sampled from a girl between 2 and 10 years old with congenital amegakaryocytic thrombocytopenia, due to receive a stem cell transplant. This specimen consisted of PBMCs, obtained before TCRalphabeta/CD19-depleted stem cell transplant. V gene TRBV5-1 combines with J gene TRBJ1-4, with 7 bases aligning to TRBD1. The CDR3 bases are TGCGCCAGCAGCTTGGGACCCGACAGGGCTTCTACCATATTTAATGAAAAACTGTTTTTT. Protein sequence: CASSLGPDRASTIFNEKLFF. Full variable domain (remainder filled in from reference TRBV5-1 and TRBJ1-4): KAGVTQTPRYLIKTRGQQVTLSCSPISGHRSVSWYQQTPGQGLQFLFEYFSETQRNKGNFPGRFSGRQFSNSRSEMNVSTLELGDSALYLCASSLGPDRASTIFNEKLFFGSGTQLSVL.